This T cell receptor (beta chain) was retrieved from a study of blood T cell repertoires in COVID-19. After removal of 0 bases from V and 4 bases from J, the junction contained 8 bases not matched to a gene. Germline V lookup: CDR1 SGHVS, CDR2 FQNEAQ. The CDR3 contains 17 residues. TCRdb's copy holds only in-frame clones and misses some; the assay was immunoSEQ multiplex PCR. The sample holds approximately 110,000 clones, 75% to 90% seen once. The J gene is TRBJ2-1, the V gene TRBV7-8, with 8 bases identical to TRBD1. This sequence originates from a woman aged 55 to 70 with COVID-19, enrolled during active disease. Sequenced input: peripheral blood. CDR3 DNA sequence: TGTGCCAGCAGCTTAGCGGAGGCCACAGGGGGTTACAATGAGCAGTTCTTC. It is translated as CASSLAEATGGYNEQFF.